The 12 T cell receptor beta chains presented below share a single source sample, sequenced in a study of response to subunit inactivated influenza vaccine. TCRdb passed the RT-PCR reads through MiXCR, listing each CDR3 protein once. The sample has about 520,000 distinct CDR3 sequences, about 25% seen once. The sequences come from CD4+ T cells sorted from PBMCs, collected more than 4 days after vaccination. These receptors were obtained from a man between 50 and 59 years old who received an inactivated influenza vaccine.

The rearrangement joins TRBV29-1 to TRBJ2-7, with 10 nucleotides matching TRBD2. The CDR3 has 13 residues. V shed 6 bases, J shed 5 bases, and the junction held 7 bases outside the gene matches. Germline CDR1 is SQVTM and CDR2 is ANQGSEA. The CDR3 is CSVLAGEYHEQYF. For the CDR3, the DNA is TGCAGCGTCCTAGCGGGAGAGTACCACGAGCAGTACTTC.

V is TRBV7-2 and J is TRBJ2-1, with unresolved D. This CDR3 is built from 13 residues. The ends were cut back, 6 bases at V and 10 bases at J, with 16 bases in the middle. Per the germline V gene, CDR1 is SGHTA and CDR2 is FQGNSA. Here the CDR3 reads CASRKLGIDEQFF. The CDR3 nucleotides are TGTGCCAGCAGAAAACTGGGAATCGACGAGCAGTTCTTC.

Only a few counts were recorded for this clonotype. The chain uses TRBV12-3 or TRBV12-4 and TRBJ2-7; 14 nucleotides agree with TRBD2. This CDR3 is built from 20 residues. The trim removed 5 bases at V and 9 bases at J, leaving 24 bases unmatched. DNA for the CDR3: TGTGCCAGCAGTGGGCCCGGACTAGCGGGGGGTACTCCCGCCTTCCAATTGCAGTACTTC. Amino acids: CASSGPGLAGGTPAFQLQYF.

The gene calls are TRBV28 and TRBJ2-2; D perhaps matches TRBD1 (6 bases). V lost 6 bases and J lost 3, with 17 bases in between. This CDR3 spans 16 amino acids. Germline CDR1 and CDR2: MDHEN and SYDVKM. The CDR3 sequence: CASSKDWGRDTGELFF. DNA of the CDR3: TGTGCCAGCAGCAAGGACTGGGGGCGCGACACCGGGGAGCTGTTTTTT.

This chain uses TRBV7-9 with TRBJ2-5; D not resolved. The CDR3 is 15 amino acids. Per germline, CDR1 SEHNR and CDR2 FQNEAQ (reference sequence). V dropped 3 bases and J dropped 4 bases, with 15 bases sitting between them. The CDR3 DNA is TGTGCCAGCAGCTTTTCGGTCGGTGGTCGAGAGACCCAGTACTTC. Protein: CASSFSVGGRETQYF.

V usage is TRBV20-1 and J usage is TRBJ1-5, with D possibly matching TRBD1 (6 bases). The CDR3 is 15 residues long. V was shortened by 3 bases and J by 1 base, with 13 bases between the two germline ends. CDR1 DFQATT and CDR2 SNEGSKA come from the germline V gene (reference sequence). The CDR3 loop is CSARPPGASNQPQHF. The CDR3 coding sequence is TGCAGTGCTAGGCCTCCGGGGGCCAGCAATCAGCCCCAGCATTTT.

The rearrangement joins TRBV7-2 to TRBJ1-4, with D tentatively TRBD1 (5 bases). The V gene's germline CDR1 is SGHTA and CDR2 FQGNSA. With 5 bases removed from V and 10 bases from J, the gap between germline ends came to 17 bases. The CDR3 is 14 residues long. CDR3 residues: CASSPQPGGRKLFF. The CDR3 DNA is TGTGCCAGCAGCCCACAGCCCGGGGGGAGAAAACTGTTTTTT.

This clonotype was detected many times. The chain employs TRBV20-1 and TRBJ1-5; 8 positions match TRBD1. The V segment lost 1 base and the J segment 0 bases; nucleotides outside the gene matches: 8. CDR3 length equals 17 residues. CDR1 is DFQATT, CDR2 SNEGSKA, per germline (reference sequence). The CDR3 DNA sequence: TGCAGTGCTAGAGTGGCAGGGGGCCCTTATAGCAATCAGCCCCAGCATTTT. Residues: CSARVAGGPYSNQPQHF.

This clonotype has a handful of counts. J is TRBJ2-1 and V is TRBV4-2; 8 bases agree with TRBD2. The ends lost 0 bases at V and 0 bases at J; junction bases unmatched: 7. The germline V gene has CDR1 LGHNA and CDR2 YNFKEQ. This CDR3 comprises 18 residues. The CDR3 DNA reads as TGTGCCAGCAGCCAAGATGGGGGCGGGAGGCTCTCCTACAATGAGCAGTTCTTC. This sequence encodes CASSQDGGGRLSYNEQFF.

Concerning this clonotype itself: It may be a read error: a sequence one base away is much more abundant. The chain recombines TRBV7-2 with TRBJ1-5; 7 bases agree with TRBD1. With 5 bases clipped from V and 4 bases from J, the junction kept 2 bases outside the gene matches. Per the germline V gene, CDR1 is SGHTA and CDR2 is FQGNSA. This CDR3 region has 13 residues. CDR3 coding DNA: TGTGCCAGCAGCCAACAGGGGAATCAGCCCCAGCATTTT. Translation: CASSQQGNQPQHF.

Here the CDR3 DNA reads TGCGCCAGCAGCCCCGGACGGCCGAACACCGGGGAGCTGTTTTTT. This encodes CASSPGRPNTGELFF. V and J are TRBV5-1 and TRBJ2-2; no clear D gene. The CDR3 extends over 15 amino acids. Per the germline V gene, CDR1 is SGHRS and CDR2 is YFSETQ. V lost 4 bases to trimming and J lost 0 bases, with 10 bases between them. The entire variable domain, with the rest obtained from reference TRBV5-1 and TRBJ2-2, is as follows: KAGVTQTPRYLIKTRGQQVTLSCSPISGHRSVSWYQQTPGQGLQFLFEYFSETQRNKGNFPGRFSGRQFSNSRSEMNVSTLELGDSALYLCASSPGRPNTGELFFGEGSRLTVL.

V gene TRBV6-1 combines with J gene TRBJ2-7; D ambiguous. V was shortened by 6 bases and J by 0 bases, with 9 bases between the two germline ends. Germline V lookup: CDR1 MNHNS, CDR2 SASEGT. The CDR3 is 13 amino acids. CDR3 DNA sequence: TGTGCCAGCAGGTCGGTTAGCTCCTACGAGCAGTACTTC. Translating it yields CASRSVSSYEQYF.